This entry lists 11 T cell receptor beta chains sequenced from one sample in a study of control samples from healthy donors and cancer patients. Clones were sequenced by immunoSEQ multiplex PCR, and TCRdb holds only the in-frame ones, with some missing. The sample gives approximately 49,000 clones, 65% to 90% of which show up once; about 2.7% is in the top ten. Input material: PBMCs. All receptors come from a woman in her forties or fifties with lung cancer.

The chain couples TRBV28 to TRBJ1-5; 11 nucleotides line up with TRBD1. From germline, CDR1 is MDHEN and CDR2 SYDVKM. This CDR3 region has 17 residues. Trimming took 6 bases from V and 2 from J; bases not matched to a gene: 9. The CDR3 coding sequence is TGTGCCAGCAGCCGCTGGGACAGGGGGATTGGCAATCAGCCCCAGCATTTT. Translated: CASSRWDRGIGNQPQHF.

This clone was counted between two and nine times. The V and J genes are TRBV30 and TRBJ2-3; a weak D match, TRBD1 (5 bases). This CDR3 region has 14 residues. Germline CDR1 is GTSNPN and CDR2 is SVGIG (reference sequence). V lost 4 bases and J 0 bases, leaving 11 bases between the germline ends. The CDR3 coding sequence is TGTGCCTGGAACCAACGGACAAGCACAGATACGCAGTATTTT. Residues: CAWNQRTSTDTQYF.

This clone showed up just once. This rearrangement joins TRBV9 to TRBJ2-7, with D tentatively TRBD2 (5 bases). The length of the CDR3 is 14 residues. V was cut by 7 bases and J by 0 bases, with 14 bases left in between. Germline CDR1 reads SGDLS; CDR2 reads YYNGEE. The CDR3 nucleotides are TGTGCCAGCGCCCCTTCGGGGAGCTCCTACGAGCAGTACTTC. Residues: CASAPSGSSYEQYF.

The rearrangement links TRBV29-1 to TRBJ2-1; TRBD2 is a possible D gene (6 bases). Germline V gene sequence: CDR1 SQVTM, CDR2 ANQGSEA. The CDR3 totals 11 residues. V lost 6 bases to trimming and J lost 8 bases, with 11 bases between them. The CDR3 loop reads CSVGPGDEQFF. The CDR3 coding sequence is TGCAGCGTCGGTCCGGGGGATGAGCAGTTCTTC.

The chain links TRBV3-1 (or the pseudogene TRBV3-2) to TRBJ1-1; a possible D gene is TRBD1 (6 bases). CDR1 and CDR2 from the germline V gene are LGHDT and YNNKEL (reference sequence). The V end was cut by 5 bases, the J end by 4 bases, with 23 bases between. The CDR3 extends over 17 amino acids. CDR3 sequence reads: CASSRKKFRGQGTEAFF. In DNA form, the CDR3 reads TGTGCCAGCAGCAGGAAGAAATTCAGGGGCCAGGGCACTGAAGCTTTCTTT.

The genes are TRBV6-2 or TRBV6-3 and TRBJ2-3; 7 nucleotides line up with TRBD1. Germline V gene lookup returns CDR1 MNHEY and CDR2 SVGEGT. The V segment lost 6 bases and the J segment 0 bases; nucleotides outside the gene matches: 9. This CDR3 is built from 16 residues. CDR3 in DNA: TGTGCCAGCAGCGTTACCGGGACAGCTAGCACAGATACGCAGTATTTT. Translation: CASSVTGTASTDTQYF.

The chain carries TRBV9 and TRBJ1-5; D is perhaps TRBD1 (6 bases). The CDR3 has 15 residues. Trimming left V 0 bases short and J 5 bases short, with 12 bases between. The germline V gene encodes CDR1 SGDLS and CDR2 YYNGEE. This CDR3 is CASSVGTEGDQPQHF. The DNA for the CDR3 is TGTGCCAGCAGCGTAGGGACCGAGGGGGATCAGCCCCAGCATTTT.

The CDR3 sequence is CASSRGLAEPDKNIQYF. DNA for the CDR3: TGCGCCAGCAGCCGCGGACTAGCGGAGCCAGACAAAAACATTCAGTACTTC. This chain uses TRBV4-3 with TRBJ2-4; the match to TRBD2 covers 10 bases. The CDR3 extends over 17 amino acids. Germline trimming cut 4 bases from V and 3 bases from J; bases unmatched to any gene: 9. CDR1 and CDR2 from the germline V gene are LGHNA and YSLEER.

CDR3 residues: CASSLAPGPTYEQYF. Here the CDR3 DNA reads TGCGCCAGCAGCTTGGCACCGGGGCCAACCTACGAGCAGTACTTC. The genes are TRBV5-1 and TRBJ2-7, with D perhaps being TRBD1 or TRBD2 (5 bases each). The germline V gene encodes CDR1 SGHRS and CDR2 YFSETQ. The CDR3 runs to 15 residues. Trimming left V 0 bases short and J 2 bases short, with 12 bases between. The full variable domain, completed using reference TRBV5-1 and TRBJ2-7, is KAGVTQTPRYLIKTRGQQVTLSCSPISGHRSVSWYQQTPGQGLQFLFEYFSETQRNKGNFPGRFSGRQFSNSRSEMNVSTLELGDSALYLCASSLAPGPTYEQYFGPGTRLTVT.

V is TRBV15 and J is TRBJ1-2, with 7 bases matching TRBD1. The CDR3 length is 19 residues. The junction had 17 bases not matched to a gene; V was cut back by 1 base and J by 3 bases. Per germline, CDR1 LNHNV and CDR2 YYDKDF (reference sequence). CDR3 sequence reads: CATSRAVTGEFGRDYGYTF. The CDR3 DNA is TGTGCCACCAGCAGAGCAGTTACAGGGGAGTTCGGTAGGGACTATGGCTACACCTTC.

The chain couples TRBV27 to TRBJ2-2; D is ambiguous. Germline V gene data show CDR1 as MNHEY and CDR2 as SMNVEV (reference sequence). CDR3 length: 11 residues. V lost 4 bases, J lost 6 bases, and 3 bases lay in between. CDR3 sequence: CASSSAGELFF. DNA for the CDR3: TGTGCCAGCAGTTCGGCCGGGGAGCTGTTTTTT.